What follows are 29 T cell receptor beta chains derived from one specimen sequenced in a study of shared clonotypes between healthy human individuals. The naive CD8 subset, CD45RO-negative cells positively selected for CCR7, excluded terminally differentiated effector memory CD45RA+ cells. Clones were sequenced by immunoSEQ multiplex PCR, and TCRdb holds only the in-frame ones, with some missing. The sample lists over 2 million clones, roughly 95% seen once, with 1.1% in the top ten. The sequencing input was naive CD8+ T cells sorted from blood. The receptor set was obtained from a man between 18 and 29 years old in good health.

The chain joins TRBV6-5 to TRBJ1-2, with a tentative D call TRBD1 (5 bases). Between the trimmed V and J ends, which lost 8 bases and 1 base, there was a span of 17 bases. CDR1 and CDR2 (germline): MNHEY, SVGAGI. This CDR3 spans 15 amino acids. Here the CDR3 DNA reads TGTGCCAGCCGGGGCCTGGGGATGAGTAACTATGGCTACACCTTC. It translates to CASRGLGMSNYGYTF.

This sequence joins TRBV30 and TRBJ1-4; D not certain. The CDR3 has 14 amino acids. Trimming removed 5 bases from V and 0 bases from J, with 10 bases in between. Germline V gives CDR1 GTSNPN, CDR2 SVGIG (reference sequence). The CDR3 coding sequence is TGTGCCTGGGCGGGATCAGCAACTAATGAAAAACTGTTTTTT. Translation: CAWAGSATNEKLFF.

The J gene is TRBJ1-4, the V gene TRBV5-1; the D is unclear. Germline CDR1 and CDR2: SGHRS and YFSETQ. CDR3 length: 11 residues. V gave up 5 bases and J gave up 8 bases, with 7 bases separating them. The CDR3 loop reads CASRGSEKLFF. CDR3 DNA sequence: TGCGCCAGCAGAGGTTCAGAAAAACTGTTTTTT.

V and J are TRBV20-1 and TRBJ1-4; D remains unclear. The CDR3 covers 11 residues. The V end was cut by 0 bases, the J end by 7 bases, with 3 bases between. Per the germline V gene, CDR1 is DFQATT and CDR2 is SNEGSKA (reference sequence). This CDR3 reads CSARDGEKLFF. CDR3 in DNA: TGCAGTGCTAGAGACGGTGAAAAACTGTTTTTT.

The V and J genes are TRBV6-5 and TRBJ2-1; tentative D call: TRBD2 (6 bases). This CDR3 is 15 amino acids long. CDR1 is MNHEY, CDR2 SVGAGI, per germline. V lost 3 bases, J lost 6 bases, and 15 bases lay in between. As DNA, the CDR3 is TGTGCCAGCAGTTATGGGGCTAGCGTTTTCAATGAGCAGTTCTTC. Its translation is CASSYGASVFNEQFF.

Written as DNA, the CDR3 is TGTGCCAGCAGTTCTCCGGGACAGAGCTACGAGCAGTACTTC. It is translated as CASSSPGQSYEQYF. The chain recombines TRBV9 with TRBJ2-7; 7 positions agree with TRBD1. CDR3 length equals 14 residues. V dropped 5 bases and J dropped 3; count of bases not matched to a gene: 8. In germline, CDR1 is SGDLS, CDR2 YYNGEE.

The chain has TRBV13 and TRBJ2-1, with 10 bases aligning to TRBD2. V lost 5 bases, J lost 4 bases, and 8 bases stayed unmatched. CDR3 size: 16 residues. CDR1 and CDR2 from the germline V gene are PRHDT and FYEKMQ (reference sequence). The CDR3 nucleotides read TGTGCCAGCAGCCCGCGGACTAGCGGAAGGTACAATGAGCAGTTCTTC. Translation gives CASSPRTSGRYNEQFF.

V gene TRBV13 combines with J gene TRBJ1-2; no clear D gene. Germline V gene sequence: CDR1 PRHDT, CDR2 FYEKMQ (reference sequence). The CDR3 spans 15 residues. Trimming shortened V by 5 bases and J by 3 bases, and 16 bases separated the two germline ends. CDR3 protein: CASSPWNLNHYGYTF. Here the CDR3 DNA reads TGTGCCAGCAGCCCGTGGAACTTAAATCACTATGGCTACACCTTC.

The rearrangement links TRBV5-3 to TRBJ1-5, with 9 bases lining up with TRBD1. TRBV5-3 is an ORF; its function is uncertain. Germline trimming cut 4 bases from V and 2 bases from J; bases unmatched to any gene: 16. This CDR3 has 19 residues. The CDR3 nucleotides are TGTGCCAGAAGCCGGCCCGGACAGGGGAGGTTTTGGGGCAATCAGCCCCAGCATTTT. Translated: CARSRPGQGRFWGNQPQHF.

This chain connects TRBV5-4 to TRBJ2-3; the D call may be TRBD1 or TRBD2 (6 bases each). With 0 bases removed from V and 2 bases from J, the gap between germline ends came to 13 bases. CDR3 length: 16 residues. The germline V gene has CDR1 SGHNT and CDR2 YYREEE (reference sequence). The CDR3 sequence is CASSLGPGAYTDTQYF. The CDR3 DNA is TGTGCCAGCAGCTTGGGACCGGGGGCCTACACAGATACGCAGTATTTT.

The chain links TRBV10-2 to TRBJ2-7, with D unresolved. Germline-derived CDR1 and CDR2 are WSHSY and SAAADI. The CDR3 consists of 16 residues. The V gene lost 6 bases and the J gene lost 3 bases, with 21 bases spanning the gap. CDR3 amino acids: CASSPKGESPFYEQYF. CDR3 sequence (DNA): TGCGCCAGCAGCCCAAAAGGTGAGAGCCCCTTCTACGAGCAGTACTTC.

The gene calls are TRBV6-6 and TRBJ2-3, with TRBD2 matching 8 bases. Germline CDR1 reads MNHNY; CDR2 reads SVGAGI (reference sequence). This CDR3 has 14 residues. The ends lost 5 bases at V and 3 bases at J; junction bases unmatched: 4. The CDR3 DNA reads TGTGCCAGCAGTAAGGGACTAGTTACAGATACGCAGTATTTT. It is translated as CASSKGLVTDTQYF.

This rearrangement joins TRBV19 to TRBJ2-5, with 10 bases aligning to TRBD2. V gave up 7 bases and J gave up 3 bases; unmatched junction bases: 2. The CDR3 has 13 residues. Germline V CDR1 and CDR2: LNHDA, SQIVND (reference sequence). CDR3 protein: CASTSGREETQYF. The CDR3 nucleotides read TGTGCCAGTACGAGCGGGAGGGAAGAGACCCAGTACTTC.

Concerning this clone: Different DNA sequences within this sample yield the same CDR3. V gene TRBV5-6 combines with J gene TRBJ2-3; 9 bases are a match to TRBD2. This CDR3 is 16 amino acids long. Per the germline V gene, CDR1 is SGHDT and CDR2 is YYEEEE. V was clipped by 1 base and J by 2 bases; unmatched bases: 5. CDR3 sequence: CASSLMTSGSTDTQYF. The CDR3 coding sequence is TGTGCCAGCAGCTTGATGACTAGCGGATCCACAGATACGCAGTATTTT.

The genes are TRBV5-1 and TRBJ2-2; the match to TRBD2 covers 8 bases. The CDR3 spans 16 residues. J gave up 4 bases and V 4 bases, and 9 bases lay outside the gene matches. Germline CDR1 is SGHRS and CDR2 is YFSETQ. CDR3 bases: TGCGCCAGCAGCATCGGACTAGCCTCCTCCACCGGGGAGCTGTTTTTT. This translates into CASSIGLASSTGELFF.

This clone was seen once. CDR3 residues: CASAARGSYEQYF. DNA of the CDR3: TGTGCCAGCGCGGCCCGTGGCTCCTACGAGCAGTACTTC. V is TRBV6-1 and J is TRBJ2-7; the D is unclear. V was shortened by 8 bases and J by 0 bases, with 11 bases between the two germline ends. The CDR3 covers 13 residues. Germline CDR1 reads MNHNS; CDR2 reads SASEGT.

The CDR3: CASGPRDRGVYEQYF. CDR3 bases: TGTGCCAGCGGACCCCGTGACAGGGGCGTCTACGAGCAGTACTTC. The gene calls are TRBV7-9 and TRBJ2-7; TRBD1 agrees at 8 bases. The germline CDR1 and CDR2 sequences are SEHNR and FQNEAQ (reference sequence). This CDR3 is 15 amino acids long. J lost 3 bases, V lost 8 bases, and 12 bases had no gene match. Variable domain in full (rest from reference TRBV7-9 and TRBJ2-7): DTGVSQNPRHKITKRGQNVTFRCDPISEHNRLYWYRQTLGQGPEFLTYFQNEAQLEKSRLLSDRFSAERPKGSFSTLEIQRTEQGDSAMYLCASGPRDRGVYEQYFGPGTRLTVT.

This chain links TRBV5-6 with TRBJ1-1, with 7 bases matching TRBD1. Germline CDR1 and CDR2: SGHDT and YYEEEE. The CDR3 has 14 residues. V lost 3 bases and J lost 0; bases outside the gene matches: 2. In DNA form, the CDR3 reads TGTGCCAGCAGCTCCAGGGGGATGAACACTGAAGCTTTCTTT. It codes for CASSSRGMNTEAFF.

The chain joins TRBV6-5 to TRBJ1-1, with D perhaps TRBD1 (6 bases). Per germline, CDR1 MNHEY and CDR2 SVGAGI. The CDR3 consists of 13 residues. V lost 9 bases, J lost 0 bases, and 11 bases lay in between. The CDR3 is CASYRVMNTEAFF. In DNA form, the CDR3 reads TGTGCCAGTTACAGGGTCATGAACACTGAAGCTTTCTTT.

This chain connects TRBV7-8 to TRBJ1-3, with 11 bases fitting TRBD1. Germline V gene lookup returns CDR1 SGHVS and CDR2 FQNEAQ. The CDR3 consists of 14 residues. Germline trimming cut 5 bases from V and 7 bases from J; bases unmatched to any gene: 4. The chain's CDR3 is CASSPDRGHNTIYF. The DNA for the CDR3 is TGTGCCAGCAGCCCGGACAGGGGGCACAACACCATATATTTT.

In regard to this clone: Other DNA sequences in the sample encode the same CDR3. This rearrangement joins TRBV9 to TRBJ1-6; D is perhaps TRBD1 (6 bases). Trimming pared 3 bases from V and 6 bases from J, leaving 10 bases between. The CDR3 is made up of 14 amino acids. Germline V gene lookup returns CDR1 SGDLS and CDR2 YYNGEE. CDR3 DNA sequence: TGTGCCAGCAGCGAGGGGGATTCTAATTCACCCCTCCACTTT. It specifies CASSEGDSNSPLHF.

This chain links TRBV4-3 with TRBJ2-5; D is perhaps TRBD1 or TRBD2 (6 bases each). CDR1 LGHNA and CDR2 YSLEER come from the germline V gene. Between the trimmed V and J ends, which lost 1 base and 3 bases, there was a span of 21 bases. The CDR3 length is 18 residues. In nucleotides, the CDR3 is TGCGCCAGCAGCCAAGGTCCAAGGGGGGCTGGTAGGAAAGAGACCCAGTACTTC. As protein: CASSQGPRGAGRKETQYF.

The gene calls are TRBV30 and TRBJ1-1; D is uncertain. The V end was cut by 0 bases, the J end by 3 bases, with 8 bases between. CDR1 is GTSNPN and CDR2 is SVGIG in the germline V gene (reference sequence). This CDR3 region has 13 residues. The CDR3 protein is CAWSVFVDTEAFF. As DNA, the CDR3 is TGTGCCTGGAGTGTATTCGTGGACACTGAAGCTTTCTTT.

V and J are TRBV4-1 and TRBJ2-6, with a weak D call TRBD1 (5 bases). Looked up from germline, CDR1 is MGHRA and CDR2 is YSYEKL. V lost 3 bases and J lost 0, with 9 bases in between. The CDR3 length is 16 residues. CDR3 nucleotides: TGCGCCAGCAGCCATGGGGCCTACTCTGGGGCCAACGTCCTGACTTTC. Translated, it gives CASSHGAYSGANVLTF.

The chain has TRBV27 and TRBJ1-5; possible D gene TRBD1, 6 bases. CDR3 length: 14 residues. V was cut by 10 bases and J by 6 bases, with 19 bases left in between. From germline, CDR1 is MNHEY and CDR2 SMNVEV (reference sequence). The CDR3 DNA is TGTGCCATCTTCAGAGGACAGATTGGTCAGCCCCAGCATTTT. Protein: CAIFRGQIGQPQHF.

V is TRBV7-2 and J is TRBJ2-1, with 10 bases lining up with TRBD1. The germline V gene encodes CDR1 SGHTA and CDR2 FQGNSA. CDR3 size: 15 residues. The trim removed 5 bases at V and 6 bases at J, leaving 7 bases unmatched. DNA for the CDR3: TGTGCCAGCAGCCCGGACAGGGGGAGCAGCAATGAGCAGTTCTTC. Residues: CASSPDRGSSNEQFF.

The V and J genes are TRBV7-2 and TRBJ1-5; D might be TRBD1 (5 bases). The CDR3 extends over 15 amino acids. Between the trimmed V and J ends, which lost 1 base and 4 bases, there was a span of 11 bases. Germline loops: CDR1 SGHTA, CDR2 FQGNSA. CDR3 sequence reads: CASSLGPGENQPQHF. In DNA form, the CDR3 reads TGTGCCAGCAGCTTAGGTCCGGGGGAGAATCAGCCCCAGCATTTT.

V gene TRBV18 combines with J gene TRBJ1-5, with 8 bases fitting TRBD1. From germline, CDR1 is KGHSH and CDR2 LQKENI. V dropped 4 bases and J dropped 5; count of bases not matched to a gene: 4. CDR3 length equals 14 residues. CDR3: CASSLRGRDQPQHF. For the CDR3, the DNA is TGTGCCAGCTCACTCAGGGGGCGGGATCAGCCCCAGCATTTT.

This clone came up once. J is TRBJ2-7 and V is TRBV5-4; TRBD2 matches 12 bases. Germline loops: CDR1 SGHNT, CDR2 YYREEE (reference sequence). This CDR3 region has 15 residues. With 4 bases clipped from V and 2 bases from J, the junction kept 4 bases outside the gene matches. CDR3 region: CASSPTSGSAYEQYF. The DNA for the CDR3 is TGTGCCAGCAGCCCGACTAGCGGGAGCGCCTACGAGCAGTACTTC.